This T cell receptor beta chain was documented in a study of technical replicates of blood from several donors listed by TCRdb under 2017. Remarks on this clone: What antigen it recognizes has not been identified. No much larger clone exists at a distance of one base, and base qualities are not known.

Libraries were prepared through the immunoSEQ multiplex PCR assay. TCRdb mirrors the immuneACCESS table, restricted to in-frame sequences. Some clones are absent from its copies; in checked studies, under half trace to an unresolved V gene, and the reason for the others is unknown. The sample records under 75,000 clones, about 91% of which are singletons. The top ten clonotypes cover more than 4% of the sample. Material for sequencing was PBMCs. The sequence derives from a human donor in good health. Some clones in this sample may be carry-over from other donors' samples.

The CDR3 protein is CASTLGGGQPQHF. The nucleotides are TGTGCCAGCACCTTAGGAGGGGGCCAGCCCCAGCATTTT. The rearrangement combines TRBV5-6 with TRBJ1-5, and 7 junction bases match TRBD1. The germline V gene provides CDR1 SGHDT and CDR2 YYEEEE. V has 6 bases trimmed and J has 7 bases trimmed; junction bases matching no gene number 7. From cysteine to phenylalanine, the CDR3 is 13 amino acids long. Only CDR3 DNA remains: 39 bases, in frame from the first base.